These 17 T cell receptor beta chains share one sample of origin, sequenced in a study of post-analysis software for immune sequencing data. Points from the study as a whole: In patients, about 5 TRBV segments were more frequent than in controls, with TRBV5-6, TRBV5-1 and TRBV20-1 among them.

Unique molecular identifiers had been added to the TCR beta cDNA libraries. TCRdb ran MiXCR on the PCR reads and lists one entry per CDR3 protein. The top ten clones hold approximately 4.5% of a sample with 740,000 or so distinct CDR3 sequences, approximately 53% of them seen once. Their antigens are not known. Sequencing was carried out using blood. The origin of the receptors is a girl aged 5 to 17 with multiple sclerosis.

The chain's CDR3 is CASSLAFITDTQYF. The CDR3 nucleotides read TGTGCCAGCAGCTTAGCTTTCATCACAGATACGCAGTATTTT. J is TRBJ2-3 and V is TRBV7-8; D is uncertain. V lost 0 bases and J 2 bases, leaving 6 bases between the germline ends. This CDR3 is built from 14 residues. Looked up from germline, CDR1 is SGHVS and CDR2 is FQNEAQ.

This chain uses TRBV7-2 with TRBJ2-1; no reliable D call. The CDR3 is 15 residues long. V gave up 5 bases and J gave up 1 base, with 12 bases separating them. The germline V gene encodes CDR1 SGHTA and CDR2 FQGNSA. This chain's CDR3 is CASSPRWGSYNEQFF. CDR3 bases: TGTGCCAGCAGCCCCCGGTGGGGTTCCTACAATGAGCAGTTCTTC.

This clonotype was seen a few times. The chain employs TRBV4-2 and TRBJ1-3; D is uncertain. Looked up from germline, CDR1 is LGHNA and CDR2 is YNFKEQ. This CDR3 region has 16 residues. V lost 1 base and J lost 2, with 12 bases in between. The CDR3 spells CASSQASFRAGNTIYF. The CDR3 DNA reads as TGTGCCAGCAGCCAAGCCTCGTTTAGGGCTGGAAACACCATATATTTT.

The chain is built from TRBV4-1 and TRBJ2-7; unclear D gene. The CDR3 contains 16 residues. Trimming took 7 bases from V and 0 from J, leaving 19 bases between them. The germline CDR1 and CDR2 sequences are MGHRA and YSYEKL. The DNA for the CDR3 is TGCGCCAGCAAGGAACAAGAGGACCCATCCTCCTACGAGCAGTACTTC. Its protein is CASKEQEDPSSYEQYF.

The V gene is TRBV29-1, the J gene TRBJ2-1; D might be TRBD1 (6 bases). Per germline, CDR1 SQVTM and CDR2 ANQGSEA. Trimming left V 4 bases short and J 5 bases short, with 12 bases between. CDR3 size: 13 residues. The CDR3 nucleotides read TGCAGCGTTGGGGGGCTTGCCAACAATGAGCAGTTCTTC. Protein: CSVGGLANNEQFF.

This chain connects TRBV5-6 to TRBJ2-1, with 8 nucleotides matching TRBD1. The CDR3 is made up of 13 amino acids. J lost 7 bases, V lost 4 bases, and 4 bases had no gene match. Germline V gene lookup returns CDR1 SGHDT and CDR2 YYEEEE. CDR3 amino acids: CASSPQGANEQFF. The CDR3 DNA reads TGTGCCAGCAGCCCGCAGGGGGCAAATGAGCAGTTCTTC.

This clonotype appeared a few times. The chain uses TRBV20-1 and TRBJ2-7; D is perhaps TRBD2 (6 bases). Trimming took off 7 bases at V and 0 bases at J, with 13 bases between the two ends. CDR1 DFQATT and CDR2 SNEGSKA come from the germline V gene (reference sequence). There are 13 residues in the CDR3. In DNA, the CDR3 is TGCAGTGTTGGGACTCCTCCCTCCTACGAGCAGTACTTC. Protein sequence: CSVGTPPSYEQYF.

This rearrangement joins TRBV5-1 to TRBJ2-1, with TRBD2 as a possible D gene (5 bases). There are 12 residues in the CDR3. Germline CDR1 SGHRS, CDR2 YFSETQ. Between the trimmed V and J ends, which lost 4 bases and 15 bases, there was a span of 17 bases. The CDR3 loop is CASSRQTWERFF. The CDR3 bases are TGCGCCAGCAGCAGGCAGACGTGGGAGAGGTTCTTC.

This clonotype has more than one count but fewer than ten. The chain is built from TRBV18 and TRBJ1-2, with 7 bases fitting TRBD1. Germline CDR1 KGHSH, CDR2 LQKENI. The CDR3 has 14 residues. Losses at the gene ends were 1 base for V and 4 bases for J; bases not matched to a gene: 3. The CDR3 loop reads CASSPQGALYGYTF. CDR3 sequence (DNA): TGTGCCAGCTCACCACAGGGGGCACTCTATGGCTACACCTTC.

This chain uses TRBV2 with TRBJ2-5; 8 positions agree with TRBD1. The closer fit of TRBJ2-7 to the DNA end suggests the J call may be wrong. The length of the CDR3 is 15 residues. Germline loops: CDR1 SNHLY, CDR2 FYNNEI. This chain's CDR3 is CASSETGATSREQYF. The DNA of the CDR3 is TGTGCCAGCAGTGAGACAGGGGCGACTAGTCGCGAGCAGTACTTC.

The V call is TRBV4-1, the J call TRBJ2-7; D is perhaps TRBD2 (5 bases). Germline V lookup: CDR1 MGHRA, CDR2 YSYEKL. Trimming stripped 0 bases from V and 6 bases from J, with 9 bases between. The CDR3 has 13 residues. CDR3 sequence (DNA): TGCGCCAGCAGCCAAGATGTCCGGGGCGAGCAGTACTTC. This translates into CASSQDVRGEQYF.

This clonotype was seen more than once but under ten times. The chain is built from TRBV12-3 or TRBV12-4 and TRBJ1-6; no reliable D call. The CDR3 loop spans 12 amino acids. Trimming removed 3 bases at V and 12 bases at J, with 9 bases between. CDR3 in DNA: TGTGCCAGCAGTTTTTTCCCCAAACCCCTCCACTTT. Its protein is CASSFFPKPLHF.

This clonotype was recorded a few times. The genes are TRBV7-9 and TRBJ1-2, with D perhaps matching TRBD1 (5 bases). Trimming pared 0 bases from V and 7 bases from J, leaving 12 bases between. The CDR3 totals 14 residues. Germline V gene sequence: CDR1 SEHNR, CDR2 FQNEAQ (reference sequence). CDR3 in DNA: TGTGCCAGCAGCTTAGCGGCAGACGGGACTGGCTACACCTTC. This encodes CASSLAADGTGYTF.

The V gene is TRBV6-5, the J gene TRBJ2-4, with D maybe TRBD1 (6 bases). The germline gives CDR1 MNHEY, CDR2 SVGAGI. Trimming shortened V by 4 bases and J by 0 bases, and 16 bases separated the two germline ends. This CDR3 has 17 amino acids. CDR3 sequence (DNA): TGTGCCAGCAGTTCTCGACCGGGACAAATAGCCAAAAACATTCAGTACTTC. Translating it yields CASSSRPGQIAKNIQYF.

This clonotype has just a few counts. The chain couples TRBV29-1 to TRBJ2-4, with 11 bases fitting TRBD2. The assigned J gene may be wrong: the sequence end matches TRBJ2-7 better. This CDR3 is built from 15 residues. The V gene's germline CDR1 is SQVTM and CDR2 ANQGSEA. Here the CDR3 reads CSAKALAGGLGEQYF. CDR3 in DNA: TGCAGCGCCAAGGCGCTAGCGGGAGGACTAGGCGAGCAGTACTTC.

This clonotype came up a few times. The gene calls are TRBV6-1 and TRBJ2-5; D may be TRBD2 (5 bases). This CDR3 region has 18 residues. CDR1 is MNHNS, CDR2 SASEGT, per germline. V was pared by 6 bases and J by 4 bases, with 27 bases between. The CDR3 loop is CASRPVGIASRFGETQYF. CDR3 sequence (DNA): TGTGCCAGCAGACCCGTGGGTATAGCTAGCAGGTTTGGAGAGACCCAGTACTTC.

The chain combines TRBV20-1 with TRBJ2-3; D possibly corresponds to TRBD1 (5 bases). Looked up from germline, CDR1 is DFQATT and CDR2 is SNEGSKA (reference sequence). CDR3 length: 11 residues. Trimming removed 6 bases at V and 6 bases at J, with 10 bases between. This CDR3 reads CSAPSGDTQYF. CDR3 bases: TGCAGTGCCCCATCAGGGGATACGCAGTATTTT.